The 25 T cell receptor beta chains given below trace back to one sample, sequenced in a study of blood T cell repertoires in COVID-19. The repertoire was sequenced with immunoSEQ multiplex PCR; TCRdb's copy has only in-frame clones and lacks some. The sample holds some 240,000 clones, 90% seen once. The sample comprised peripheral blood. The source is an older woman with COVID-19, enrolled during active disease.

The CDR3 bases are TGCGCCAGCAGCACTCGGACAGGACCCGGAGAGACCCAGTACTTC. Protein: CASSTRTGPGETQYF. V and J are TRBV5-1 and TRBJ2-5, with TRBD1 matching 7 bases. Per germline, CDR1 SGHRS and CDR2 YFSETQ. This CDR3 has 15 residues. J gave up 4 bases and V 4 bases, and 10 bases lay outside the gene matches.

The CDR3 sequence is CASSVDPVGAVGEKLFF. CDR3 bases: TGTGCCAGCAGCGTAGACCCAGTTGGGGCCGTGGGTGAAAAACTGTTTTTT. The chain combines TRBV9 with TRBJ1-4; D is perhaps TRBD1 (5 bases). V lost 0 bases to trimming and J lost 7 bases, with 19 bases between them. This CDR3 region has 17 residues. Looked up from germline, CDR1 is SGDLS and CDR2 is YYNGEE.

The chain employs TRBV27 and TRBJ2-1; 12 nucleotides align to TRBD2. Trimming cost V 5 bases and J 0 bases; bases outside gene matches: 11. The CDR3 is made up of 19 amino acids. CDR1 and CDR2 (germline): MNHEY, SMNVEV (reference sequence). DNA for the CDR3: TGTGCCAGCAGTCCTTGGACTAGCGGGGACCTCAGCTCCTACAATGAGCAGTTCTTC. Translated: CASSPWTSGDLSSYNEQFF.

This clone has only a few counts. The rearrangement joins TRBV5-1 to TRBJ1-2, with 7 bases matching TRBD1. Germline V gene data show CDR1 as SGHRS and CDR2 as YFSETQ. The CDR3 covers 17 residues. Losses at the gene ends were 1 base for V and 0 bases for J; bases not matched to a gene: 9. For the CDR3, the DNA is TGCGCCAGCAGCTTGCAAACAGGGGCGCGTCCTAACTATGGCTACACCTTC. Its protein product is CASSLQTGARPNYGYTF.

This chain uses TRBV19 with TRBJ1-5; TRBD1 agrees at 7 bases. CDR1 is LNHDA, CDR2 SQIVND, per germline (reference sequence). Unmatched junction bases numbered 5, after V lost 3 bases and J lost 0 bases. The CDR3 totals 16 residues. As DNA, the CDR3 is TGTGCCAGTAGTATTCACGGGACAGATAGCAATCAGCCCCAGCATTTT. This codes for CASSIHGTDSNQPQHF. The full variable domain, with the rest looked up from reference TRBV19 and TRBJ1-5, is DGGITQSPKYLFRKEGQNVTLSCEQNLNHDAMYWYRQDPGQGLRLIYYSQIVNDFQKGDIAEGYSVSREKKESFPLTVTSAQKNPTAFYLCASSIHGTDSNQPQHFGDGTRLSIL.

This chain uses TRBV9 with TRBJ1-1; 7 bases align to TRBD1. J lost 1 base, V lost 4 bases, and 7 bases had no gene match. The CDR3 has 15 amino acids. In germline, CDR1 is SGDLS, CDR2 YYNGEE. CDR3 nucleotide sequence: TGTGCCAGCAGCTTGAAGGGGGCGTCGAACACTGAAGCTTTCTTT. Its translation: CASSLKGASNTEAFF.

The chain uses TRBV5-4 and TRBJ2-1; 7 nucleotides agree with TRBD1. The ends lost 3 bases at V and 3 bases at J; junction bases unmatched: 6. The V gene's germline CDR1 is SGHNT and CDR2 YYREEE (reference sequence). The CDR3 covers 15 residues. The CDR3 sequence is CASSSDRAGYNEQFF. DNA of the CDR3: TGTGCCAGCAGCTCCGACAGGGCGGGCTACAATGAGCAGTTCTTC.

J is TRBJ2-1 and V is TRBV4-1, with D perhaps TRBD1 (6 bases). Germline V CDR1 and CDR2: MGHRA, YSYEKL. The CDR3 is 12 residues long. V lost 4 bases and J lost 10, with 11 bases in between. This chain's CDR3 is CASSLWGPEQFF. CDR3 in DNA: TGCGCCAGCAGCCTGTGGGGGCCGGAGCAGTTCTTC.

This clone was detected once. The chain joins TRBV19 to TRBJ2-5; 13 nucleotides align to TRBD2. In germline, CDR1 is LNHDA, CDR2 SQIVND (reference sequence). The ends lost 6 bases at V and 5 bases at J; junction bases unmatched: 9. The CDR3 runs to 16 residues. The CDR3 region has the DNA TGTGCCAGTAGGGTGACTAGCGGGGGGCCTTTGGAGACCCAGTACTTC. Its protein product is CASRVTSGGPLETQYF.

The V call is TRBV5-1, the J call TRBJ1-1; 7 positions match TRBD1. The CDR3 is 15 residues long. The germline V gene encodes CDR1 SGHRS and CDR2 YFSETQ. The J segment lost 1 base and the V segment lost 4 bases, leaving 7 bases of the junction unmatched. The CDR3 coding sequence is TGCGCCAGCAGCCCAAACAGGGGCCGGAACACTGAAGCTTTCTTT. Protein sequence: CASSPNRGRNTEAFF.

The genes are TRBV5-4 and TRBJ1-3; possible D gene TRBD1, 5 bases. The germline V gene encodes CDR1 SGHNT and CDR2 YYREEE (reference sequence). The CDR3 sequence is 16 residues long. With 0 bases removed from V and 4 bases from J, the gap between germline ends came to 14 bases. The CDR3 coding sequence is TGTGCCAGCAGCTTGGCGACCCAGGGATTAGGAAACACCATATATTTT. The encoded protein is CASSLATQGLGNTIYF.

The V gene is TRBV12-3 or TRBV12-4, the J gene TRBJ1-5; D ambiguous. Trimming removed 8 bases at V and 2 bases at J, with 10 bases between. This CDR3 contains 13 residues. In DNA, the CDR3 is TGTGCCAGCGCACGGAGTCGCAATCAGCCCCAGCATTTT. It yields the protein CASARSRNQPQHF.

The chain recombines TRBV11-2 with TRBJ2-5; 12 positions match TRBD2. The CDR3 covers 16 residues. J was trimmed by 5 bases and V by 1 base; bases with no gene match: 5. The germline V gene encodes CDR1 SGHAT and CDR2 FQNNGV. The CDR3 here is CASSLALAGGLETQYF. The CDR3 coding sequence is TGTGCCAGCAGCTTAGCACTAGCGGGGGGTCTGGAGACCCAGTACTTC.

Only one count was recorded for this clone. Other DNA sequences within the sample encode an identical CDR3. The gene calls are TRBV19 and TRBJ1-2; TRBD1 agrees at 8 bases. CDR3 length: 13 residues. CDR1 LNHDA and CDR2 SQIVND come from the germline V gene (reference sequence). With V trimmed by 3 bases and J by 7 bases, 4 bases remained unmatched. For the CDR3, the DNA is TGTGCCAGTAGTATTCAGGGGGCAGGTGGCTACACCTTC. Translated, it gives CASSIQGAGGYTF.

V usage is TRBV6-2 or TRBV6-3 and J usage is TRBJ2-7; D is unresolved. CDR1 is MNHEY, CDR2 SVGEGT, per germline. The CDR3 contains 14 residues. V was clipped by 0 bases and J by 0 bases, with 6 bases between them. The CDR3 nucleotides are TGTGCCAGCAGTTACTCGACAAACTCCTACGAGCAGTACTTC. Residues: CASSYSTNSYEQYF.

This CDR3 is CATSRDLSVAAFF. The CDR3 DNA follows: TGTGCCACCAGCAGAGATCTTTCGGTAGCGGCTTTCTTT. The chain combines TRBV15 with TRBJ1-1; D ambiguous. V lost 0 bases to trimming and J lost 11 bases, with 13 bases between them. The CDR3 loop spans 13 amino acids. In germline, CDR1 is LNHNV, CDR2 YYDKDF (reference sequence).

V gene TRBV5-1 combines with J gene TRBJ2-5, with 7 positions matching TRBD1. V gave up 0 bases and J gave up 5 bases; unmatched junction bases: 10. The CDR3 has 16 amino acids. Germline V lookup: CDR1 SGHRS, CDR2 YFSETQ. DNA of the CDR3: TGCGCCAGCAGCTTGGTGTTGGGGACAGAGGGTGAGACCCAGTACTTC. Protein product: CASSLVLGTEGETQYF.

V is TRBV7-9 and J is TRBJ2-2; no firm D call. Trimming took off 5 bases at V and 6 bases at J, with 19 bases between the two ends. Germline V gene data show CDR1 as SEHNR and CDR2 as FQNEAQ (reference sequence). CDR3 length equals 16 residues. CDR3 nucleotide sequence: TGTGCCAGCAGCAGCTCCATCATCGGTATCGCCGGGGAGCTGTTTTTT. It is translated as CASSSSIIGIAGELFF.

This chain uses TRBV6-5 with TRBJ1-1; perhaps TRBD1 as D (5 bases). Deletions cut 8 bases from V and 0 bases from J, with 13 bases between. The CDR3 extends over 14 amino acids. CDR1 is MNHEY, CDR2 SVGAGI, per germline. The CDR3 loop is CASPTESMNTEAFF. In nucleotides, the CDR3 is TGTGCCAGCCCGACAGAGAGCATGAACACTGAAGCTTTCTTT.

The chain employs TRBV7-2 and TRBJ1-5, with 8 bases aligning to TRBD1. CDR1 is SGHTA, CDR2 FQGNSA, per germline. This CDR3 is 15 amino acids long. With V trimmed by 4 bases and J by 3 bases, 5 bases remained unmatched. The CDR3 loop is CASSYRTGNNQPQHF. The CDR3 DNA is TGTGCCAGCAGCTACCGGACAGGGAACAATCAGCCCCAGCATTTT.

A note on this clone: At one end, the junction sequence differs from germline, possibly due to a read error. The genes are TRBV6-5 and TRBJ1-1; D not certain. This CDR3 has 14 residues. Germline CDR1 and CDR2: MNHEY and SVGAGI. CDR3 amino acids: CASSNSRQNTEAFF. The DNA for the CDR3 is TGTGCCAGCAGTAACTCCCGACAGAACACTGAAGCTTTCTTT.

CDR3 DNA sequence: TGTGCCTGGAGTGGTGACGGGGATCAGCCCCAGCATTTT. It specifies CAWSGDGDQPQHF. This chain uses TRBV30 with TRBJ1-5, with D unclear. V lost 1 base, J lost 5 bases, and 9 bases lay in between. This CDR3 comprises 13 residues. The germline V gene has CDR1 GTSNPN and CDR2 SVGIG (reference sequence).

V usage is TRBV6-6 and J usage is TRBJ2-2; D perhaps matches TRBD1 (5 bases). CDR1 MNHNY and CDR2 SVGAGI come from the germline V gene (reference sequence). Trimming stripped 5 bases from V and 1 base from J, with 14 bases between. CDR3 length equals 16 residues. The CDR3 DNA sequence: TGTGCCAGCAGTCCCCAGACAGAACGGAACACCGGGGAGCTGTTTTTT. This gives the protein CASSPQTERNTGELFF.

The chain is built from TRBV19 and TRBJ2-3; the D gene is possibly TRBD2 (5 bases). V lost 3 bases to trimming and J lost 4 bases, with 11 bases between them. This CDR3 spans 14 amino acids. Germline V gene lookup returns CDR1 LNHDA and CDR2 SQIVND (reference sequence). Here the CDR3 DNA reads TGTGCCAGTAGTATTTTCGGGGTCCCAGATACGCAGTATTTT. Amino acids: CASSIFGVPDTQYF. Variable domain in full (rest from reference TRBV19 and TRBJ2-3): DGGITQSPKYLFRKEGQNVTLSCEQNLNHDAMYWYRQDPGQGLRLIYYSQIVNDFQKGDIAEGYSVSREKKESFPLTVTSAQKNPTAFYLCASSIFGVPDTQYFGPGTRLTVL.

This chain joins TRBV5-1 and TRBJ2-1, with 8 bases matching TRBD1. With 4 bases clipped from V and 1 base from J, the junction kept 4 bases outside the gene matches. CDR1 is SGHRS, CDR2 YFSETQ, per germline. CDR3 length equals 15 residues. In DNA form, the CDR3 reads TGCGCCAGCAGCGTTAGGACAGGGTCCTACAATGAGCAGTTCTTC. Protein sequence: CASSVRTGSYNEQFF.